This is a list of T cell receptor beta chains from one sample in a study of post-analysis software for immune sequencing data. MiXCR, applied by TCRdb to the PCR reads, yields one record per CDR3 protein. Of about 820,000 distinct CDR3 sequences listed, about 50% are singletons. The sequenced sample consisted of blood. The receptors were sampled from a girl under 18 with multiple sclerosis. CDR3s include the opening cysteine and the closing phenylalanine or tryptophan. The D gene is left open where the match is weak. The size of a clone is reported for some rows only, either as once, few or many, or as a class for expanded clones.

length,size,D,V,J,DNA,CDR3
13,-,-,TRBV6-6,TRBJ2-7,TGTGCCAGCAGCTTCAGGGGCGGTACCGAGCAGTACTTC,CASSFRGGTEQYF
14,-,TRBD1,TRBV5-6,TRBJ2-7,TGTGCCACTAGGCTGCGACAGGGAACCTACGAGCAGTACTTC,CATRLRQGTYEQYF
14,few,TRBD2,TRBV20-1,TRBJ2-7,TGCAGTGCTAGAGGTCGGACTAGTCGAAGGGAGCAGTACTTC,CSARGRTSRREQYF
12,-,-,TRBV6-5,TRBJ1-2,TGTGCCAGCAGGGACAGAGCTTTTGGCTACACCTTC,CASRDRAFGYTF
19,-,TRBD2,TRBV20-1,TRBJ2-3,TGCAGTGCTAGAAAAGAGACTAGCGGGAGTTTCCCGAGTATGGATACGCAGTATTTT,CSARKETSGSFPSMDTQYF
13,few,TRBD2,TRBV12-3/TRBV12-4,TRBJ2-5,TGTGCCAGCAGTCCAATAGTGGCGGGGGAGCAGTACTTC,CASSPIVAGEQYF
13,few,-,TRBV25-1,TRBJ2-7,TGTGCCAGCAGTGATATGAAACGAAACGAGCAGTACTTC,CASSDMKRNEQYF
17,few,-,TRBV7-9,TRBJ2-1,TGTGCCAGCAGCTTAGCGGGTTCAGATTCCTCCTACAATGAGCAGTTCTTC,CASSLAGSDSSYNEQFF
12,-,-,TRBV7-3,TRBJ2-5,TGTGCCAGCAGCGACGGGACTCAAGAGCAGTACTTC,CASSDGTQEQYF
15,once,-,TRBV5-1,TRBJ1-1,TGCGCCAGCAGCCCGCAGACCACAGGGCTCGCTGAAGCTTTCTTT,CASSPQTTGLAEAFF
14,-,TRBD1,TRBV6-5,TRBJ1-1,TGTGCCAGCAGTGCAGGGGGCGCCGGGGCCGATGCTTTCTTT,CASSAGGAGADAFF
14,-,TRBD1,TRBV5-1,TRBJ2-4,TGCGCCAGCAGCGGGGACAGGGATTATGGCATCCAGTACTTC,CASSGDRDYGIQYF
15,few,-,TRBV6-6,TRBJ2-5,TGTGCCAGCTTGGGAAATCTAGCGCACCAAGAGACCCAGTACTTC,CASLGNLAHQETQYF
17,-,TRBD1,TRBV15,TRBJ2-1,TGTGCCACCAGCAGAGGGTTAGTGGGACAGGGGGATAATGAGCAGTTCTTC,CATSRGLVGQGDNEQFF
16,few,-,TRBV21-1,TRBJ2-4,TGTGCCAGCAGCAAAGTAACAACATTAGCCAAAAACATTCAGTACTTC,CASSKVTTLAKNIQYF
15,-,TRBD1,TRBV27,TRBJ2-3,TGTGCCAGCAGCTTGGGACAGGGGGCAATAGATACGCAGTATTTT,CASSLGQGAIDTQYF
13,-,-,TRBV5-1,TRBJ2-1,TGCGCCAGCAGCCCCCAAAGCGGTGATGAGCAGTTCTTC,CASSPQSGDEQFF
14,few,-,TRBV12-3/TRBV12-4,TRBJ2-3,TGTGCCAGCAGTTTAAGGGGGAACACAGATACGCAGTATTTT,CASSLRGNTDTQYF
12,-,-,TRBV9,TRBJ2-1,TGTGCCAGCAGTAGACAGTATAATGAGCAGTTCTTC,CASSRQYNEQFF
14,few,-,TRBV9,TRBJ1-4,TGTGCCAGCAGCGTAGGACAGGCTAATGAAAAACTGTTTTTT,CASSVGQANEKLFF
16,-,TRBD1,TRBV12-3/TRBV12-4,TRBJ2-7,TGTGCCAGCAGTTCAACGAGGCCCGGGACAGTCAACGAGCAGTACTTC,CASSSTRPGTVNEQYF